Presented here are 20 T cell receptor beta chains from one specimen sequenced in a study of T cell repertoires in cytomegalovirus infection. TCRdb called the reads again in MiXCR, with one record for every CDR3 protein. The sample lists 250,000 to 300,000 distinct CDR3 sequences; roughly 26% were seen once. Sample: PBMCs. All receptors derive from a human donor in good health (CMV status not recorded). Some clones in this sample may be carry-over from other donors' samples.

In DNA form, the CDR3 reads TGTGCCAGCAGTCCGGACAGGTACCAGCAGTACTTC. Its translation: CASSPDRYQQYF. This chain uses TRBV28 with TRBJ2-7; TRBD1 aligns across 7 bases. J lost 8 bases, V lost 5 bases, and 6 bases had no gene match. CDR1 MDHEN and CDR2 SYDVKM come from the germline V gene. The CDR3 sequence is 12 residues long.

This clonotype has just a few counts. The chain links TRBV5-1 to TRBJ1-5; D perhaps matches TRBD1 (6 bases). Per germline, CDR1 SGHRS and CDR2 YFSETQ. The CDR3 sequence is 15 residues long. V was shortened by 0 bases and J by 5 bases, with 12 bases between the two germline ends. The CDR3 nucleotides are TGCGCCAGCAGCTTGGTGGGGGCTCAGGATCAGCCCCAGCATTTT. Translation: CASSLVGAQDQPQHF.

On this clonotype: This may be a read error, as it is one base from a much larger clone. The V gene is TRBV6-5, the J gene TRBJ1-1, with TRBD1 matching 7 bases. The CDR3 has 14 amino acids. The trim removed 2 bases at V and 4 bases at J, leaving 4 bases unmatched. Germline assignment: CDR1 MNHEY and CDR2 SVGAGI. The CDR3 bases are TGTGCCAGCAGTTACAGGGCAGGGGGCACTGAAGCTTTCTTT. Amino acids: CASSYRAGGTEAFF.

This clonotype was detected a few times. The chain carries TRBV6-1 and TRBJ2-3; TRBD2 matches 10 bases. Per the germline V gene, CDR1 is MNHNS and CDR2 is SASEGT. This CDR3 contains 16 residues. Unmatched junction bases numbered 5, after V lost 5 bases and J lost 0 bases. CDR3 loop: CASSLAGADSTDTQYF. The CDR3 bases are TGTGCCAGCAGTCTAGCGGGAGCAGATAGCACAGATACGCAGTATTTT.

The chain joins TRBV11-3 to TRBJ2-5; possibly TRBD2 for D (6 bases). The V and J ends lost 1 base and 4 bases respectively, with 16 bases between them. CDR1 is SGHNT and CDR2 is YENEEA in the germline V gene. CDR3 length: 16 amino acids. DNA for the CDR3: TGTGCCAGCAGCTTAGCCGGGACGGGGGTTGTAGAGACCCAGTACTTC. Protein: CASSLAGTGVVETQYF.

This chain joins TRBV12-3 or TRBV12-4 and TRBJ1-2, with D perhaps TRBD1 (5 bases). V was shortened by 4 bases and J by 8 bases, with 14 bases between the two germline ends. The CDR3 has 13 residues. The DNA of the CDR3 is TGTGCCAGCAGTTCCCCTGAGGGGTACGGCTACACCTTC. This translates into CASSSPEGYGYTF.

V usage is TRBV2 and J usage is TRBJ1-4; no firm D call. Germline V lookup: CDR1 SNHLY, CDR2 FYNNEI. The CDR3 has 10 amino acids. Trimming stripped 7 bases from V and 6 bases from J, with 3 bases between. CDR3 sequence: CASKYEKLFF. The DNA for the CDR3 is TGTGCCAGCAAATATGAAAAACTGTTTTTT.

This clonotype was picked up a small number of times. This rearrangement joins TRBV28 to TRBJ1-5, with D possibly TRBD1 on 5 matching bases. This CDR3 contains 18 residues. Germline V gives CDR1 MDHEN, CDR2 SYDVKM. V lost 4 bases, J lost 2 bases, and 21 bases lay in between. Here the CDR3 DNA reads TGTGCCAGCAGTTCCGGAGGGGAACTGAGGGACGGCAATCAGCCCCAGCATTTT. As protein: CASSSGGELRDGNQPQHF.

This clonotype has a handful of counts. The J gene is TRBJ1-4, the V gene TRBV2; TRBD1 might be the D (5 bases). Per germline, CDR1 SNHLY and CDR2 FYNNEI. Trimming stripped 7 bases from V and 10 bases from J, with 19 bases between. There are 14 residues in the CDR3. As DNA, the CDR3 is TGTGCCAGCACCGAGACAGTCTCGACGGGAAAACTGTTTTTT. Amino acid sequence: CASTETVSTGKLFF.

The chain couples TRBV2 to TRBJ2-1; perhaps TRBD2 as D (5 bases). With 7 bases removed from V and 7 bases from J, the gap between germline ends came to 11 bases. CDR1 and CDR2 from the germline V gene are SNHLY and FYNNEI. The CDR3 spans 12 residues. The CDR3 loop reads CASTSGANEQFF. The DNA of the CDR3 is TGTGCCAGCACCAGCGGCGCGAATGAGCAGTTCTTC.

Turning to this clonotype: One end of the junction fails to match germline, which may point to a read error. This chain uses TRBV7-2 with TRBJ2-3; D might be TRBD1 (6 bases). The CDR3 is made up of 14 amino acids. Germline V gene data show CDR1 as SGHTA and CDR2 as FQGNSA. CDR3 protein: CASSRAGATGTQYF. The DNA for the CDR3 is TGTGCCAGCTCTCGAGCAGGGGCCACAGGTACGCAGTATTTT.

V gene TRBV4-3 combines with J gene TRBJ2-5, with 11 positions matching TRBD2. V gave up 0 bases and J gave up 3 bases; unmatched junction bases: 6. Germline V gene sequence: CDR1 LGHNA, CDR2 YSLEER. The CDR3 totals 17 residues. The CDR3 sequence is CASSQDGTGLAEETQYF. In DNA, the CDR3 is TGCGCCAGCAGCCAAGATGGAACGGGACTAGCGGAAGAGACCCAGTACTTC.

This clonotype was counted many times. The rearrangement links TRBV7-2 to TRBJ2-1, with no clear D. V was clipped by 1 base and J by 8 bases, with 3 bases between them. The germline V gene encodes CDR1 SGHTA and CDR2 FQGNSA. The CDR3 contains 11 residues. CDR3 loop: CASSLGHEQFF. The DNA of the CDR3 is TGTGCCAGCAGCTTAGGTCATGAGCAGTTCTTC.

This clonotype appeared many times. The chain recombines TRBV12-5 with TRBJ1-5; no reliable D call. CDR1 is LGHNT and CDR2 is FRNRAP in the germline V gene. This CDR3 is 15 amino acids long. The ends were cut back, 10 bases at V and 4 bases at J, with 20 bases in the middle. CDR3 sequence reads: CATPGRASPNQPQHF. For the CDR3, the DNA is TGTGCTACCCCGGGGAGGGCAAGCCCTAATCAGCCCCAGCATTTT.

This clonotype was found many times. This sequence joins TRBV7-2 and TRBJ1-1; no clear D. Looked up from germline, CDR1 is SGHTA and CDR2 is FQGNSA. V lost 6 bases, J lost 2 bases, and 13 bases lay in between. This CDR3 has 14 amino acids. CDR3 in DNA: TGTGCCAGCAGTTTACAAGGGTCAAACACTGAAGCTTTCTTT. Its protein is CASSLQGSNTEAFF.

The J gene is TRBJ1-5, the V gene TRBV10-3; a weak D match, TRBD1 (6 bases). The V end lost 11 bases, the J end lost 6 bases, and 17 bases lay between the germline ends. The CDR3 has 13 residues. The V gene's germline CDR1 is ENHRY and CDR2 SYGVKD. The CDR3 nucleotides are TGTGCCGGAGGGGGGGGAGTGGGTCAGCCCCAGCATTTT. The encoded protein is CAGGGGVGQPQHF.

This clonotype was observed a few times. The CDR3 loop reads CAVRQGLSGANVLTF. CDR3 bases: TGTGCCGTTCGGCAGGGCCTCTCTGGGGCCAACGTCCTGACTTTC. The V call is TRBV6-5, the J call TRBJ2-6; D is perhaps TRBD1 (5 bases). Germline CDR1 MNHEY, CDR2 SVGAGI. The CDR3 is made up of 15 amino acids. The V and J ends lost 11 bases and 0 bases respectively, with 14 bases between them.

The chain links TRBV30 to TRBJ1-4; tentatively, D is TRBD1 (6 bases). Germline CDR1 GTSNPN, CDR2 SVGIG (reference sequence). The V end lost 6 bases, the J end lost 5 bases, and 10 bases lay between the germline ends. This CDR3 spans 12 amino acids. The CDR3: CACQDRNEKLFF. DNA of the CDR3: TGTGCCTGCCAGGACAGAAATGAAAAACTGTTTTTT.

Turning to this clonotype: A much larger clone sits a single nucleotide away, making a read error possible. V gene TRBV7-2 combines with J gene TRBJ2-3; D gene unclear. Germline V gene data show CDR1 as SGHTA and CDR2 as FQGNSA. The CDR3 has 13 amino acids. Trimming cost V 4 bases and J 6 bases, with 11 bases left between them. Here the CDR3 reads CASSSTRIDTQYF. The CDR3 DNA is TGTGCCAGCAGCTCAACCCGAATTGATACGCAGTATTTT.

This clonotype has only a few counts. The chain employs TRBV6-2 or TRBV6-3 and TRBJ2-1; D not certain. Between the trimmed V and J ends, which lost 1 base and 0 bases, there was a span of 7 bases. There are 15 residues in the CDR3. CDR1 MNHEY and CDR2 SVGEGT come from the germline V gene. CDR3 coding DNA: TGTGCCAGCAGTTACTGGGCAGCCTCCTACAATGAGCAGTTCTTC. Translated, it gives CASSYWAASYNEQFF.